The source of this T cell receptor beta chain is a study of blood T cell repertoires in COVID-19 (dated by TCRdb to 2020 to 2022). Context from the whole study: The collaborator samples originated in the United States, Italy and Spain and spanned the acute and convalescent phases of COVID-19. The material from the prospective study consisted of cDNA or gDNA derived from T cells, B-cell-depleted T cells, or PBMCs. Subjects who had been exposed to COVID-19, were actively infected with it, or had recovered from it provided the deeply sampled blood TCRbeta repertoires that made up the dataset. The repertoires were made available in a free public database intended to serve as a resource for research on the immune response to SARS-CoV-2. The samples were drawn from two sources: the first 160 participants of the ongoing ImmuneRACE study, and about 1,300 subjects contributed by 6 global collaborators. Nearly every sample came with metadata listing a de-identified subject ID, COVID-19 status, age in years and sex. Where available, HLA class I and class II types were taken from metadata supplied by the sample provider and were not determined by assay-based typing. What the work shows at the level of the full study, not this receptor alone: How much clinical and demographic metadata was included differed by source and by participant, and the metadata was provided uncurated.

TCRbeta CDR3 regions were amplified from genomic DNA using the immunoSEQ Assay, a bias-controlled multiplex PCR. The study's processing was this. Within the assay, amplification of reference gene primers was used to estimate how many nucleated cells each sample contained. To quantify the absolute abundance of each unique TCRbeta CDR3 rearrangement, sequence reads were collapsed and filtered. For each sample, productive Simpson clonality was calculated by taking the square root of Simpson's diversity index across productive rearrangements. The clones in this table, taken by TCRdb from immuneACCESS, are in-frame only. Not every clone is retained; where verified, under half of the shortfall comes from an unresolved V gene, and the cause of the rest is unknown. V and J calls and clone size are given by that table; D and trimming were obtained from the DNA. This sample holds under 50,000 clones; roughly nine tenths were observed only once. 6.4% of the sample belongs to the ten largest clones.

After removal of 5 bases from V and 0 bases from J, the junction retains 6 bases not matched to a gene. The germline V gene (reference sequence) provides CDR1 MNHEY and CDR2 SMNVEV. From its cysteine to its phenylalanine, the CDR3 spans 16 amino acids. CDR3 DNA is the only sequence kept; it has 48 bases, read in frame from the first base. The collaborating institutions used their own protocols to collect whole blood in K2EDTA tubes. For TCRbeta analysis, collaborators shipped samples in one of three forms: frozen whole blood, isolated PBMCs, or DNA extracted from either of those sample types. Worth noting for this clone: Its antigen is still unknown. No base quality values were provided; no much bigger clone lies one nucleotide off.

The sequenced material came from peripheral blood. This chain joins TRBV27 to TRBJ2-2; 7 bases in between match TRBD1. The sequence derives from a man aged 65 to 85 with active COVID-19. The encoded CDR3 is CASSIRTGTNTGELFF. The nucleotide sequence reads TGTGCCAGCAGTATCCGGACAGGCACGAACACCGGGGAGCTGTTTTTT.